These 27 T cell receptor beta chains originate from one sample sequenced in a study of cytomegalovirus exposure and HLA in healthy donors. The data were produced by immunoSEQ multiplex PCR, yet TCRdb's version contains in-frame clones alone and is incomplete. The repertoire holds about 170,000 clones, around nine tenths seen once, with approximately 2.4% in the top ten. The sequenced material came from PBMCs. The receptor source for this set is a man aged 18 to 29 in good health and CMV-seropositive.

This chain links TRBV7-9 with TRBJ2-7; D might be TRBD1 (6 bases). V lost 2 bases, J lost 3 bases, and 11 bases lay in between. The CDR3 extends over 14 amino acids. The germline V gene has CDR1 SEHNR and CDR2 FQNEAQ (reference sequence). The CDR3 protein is CASSLQRGGYEQYF. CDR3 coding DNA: TGTGCCAGCAGCTTACAACGAGGGGGCTACGAGCAGTACTTC.

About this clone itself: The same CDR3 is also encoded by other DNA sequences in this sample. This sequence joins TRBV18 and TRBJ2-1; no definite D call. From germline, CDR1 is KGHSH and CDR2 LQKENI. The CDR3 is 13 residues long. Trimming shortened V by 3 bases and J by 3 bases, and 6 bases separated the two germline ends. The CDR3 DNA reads TGTGCCAGCTCACCGTCTGTCTACAATGAGCAGTTCTTC. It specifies CASSPSVYNEQFF.

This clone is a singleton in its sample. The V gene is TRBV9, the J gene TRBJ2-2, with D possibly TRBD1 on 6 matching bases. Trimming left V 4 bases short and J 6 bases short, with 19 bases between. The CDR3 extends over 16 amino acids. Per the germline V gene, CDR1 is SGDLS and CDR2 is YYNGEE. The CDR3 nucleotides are TGTGCCAGCAGCATCCGACAGGCTCAGGTACCCGGGGAGCTGTTTTTT. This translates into CASSIRQAQVPGELFF.

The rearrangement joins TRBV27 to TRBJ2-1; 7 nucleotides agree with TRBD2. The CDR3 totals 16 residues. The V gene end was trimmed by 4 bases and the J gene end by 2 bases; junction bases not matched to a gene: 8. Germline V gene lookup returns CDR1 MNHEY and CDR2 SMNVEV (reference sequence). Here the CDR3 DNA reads TGTGCCAGCAGTTCCCTTAGCGGGCGGACCTACAATGAGCAGTTCTTC. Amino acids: CASSSLSGRTYNEQFF.

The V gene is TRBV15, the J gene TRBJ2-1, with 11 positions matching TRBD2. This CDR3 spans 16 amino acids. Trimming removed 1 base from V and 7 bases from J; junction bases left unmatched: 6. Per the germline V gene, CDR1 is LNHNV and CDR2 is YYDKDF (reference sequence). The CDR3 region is CATSRGNSGRVNEQFF. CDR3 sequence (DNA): TGTGCCACCAGCAGAGGAAATAGCGGGAGGGTGAATGAGCAGTTCTTC.

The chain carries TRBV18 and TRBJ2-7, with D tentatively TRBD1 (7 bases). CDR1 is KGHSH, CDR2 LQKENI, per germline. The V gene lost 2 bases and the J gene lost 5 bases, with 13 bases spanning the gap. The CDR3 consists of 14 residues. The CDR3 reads CASSPSEGAHEQYF. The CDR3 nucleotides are TGTGCCAGCTCACCATCGGAGGGGGCCCACGAGCAGTACTTC.

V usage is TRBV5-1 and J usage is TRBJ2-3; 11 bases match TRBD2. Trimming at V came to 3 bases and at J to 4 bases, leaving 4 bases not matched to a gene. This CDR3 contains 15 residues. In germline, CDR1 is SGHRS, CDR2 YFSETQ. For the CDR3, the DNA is TGCGCCAGCAGCTCTCTAGCGGGAGGATCAGATACGCAGTATTTT. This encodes CASSSLAGGSDTQYF.

The CDR3 loop reads CASSKEVIQSQETQYF. Here the CDR3 DNA reads TGTGCCAGCAGCAAAGAAGTCATACAGAGTCAAGAGACCCAGTACTTC. The chain recombines TRBV21-1 with TRBJ2-5; the D call in the table, TRBD1, was not verified against the DNA. TRBV21-1 is marked as a pseudogene. This CDR3 comprises 16 residues.

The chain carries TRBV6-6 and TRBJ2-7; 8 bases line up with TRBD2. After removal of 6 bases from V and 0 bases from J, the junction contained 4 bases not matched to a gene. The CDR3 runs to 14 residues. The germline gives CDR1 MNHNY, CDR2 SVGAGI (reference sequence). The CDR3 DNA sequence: TGTGCCAGCAGCACACTAGCGGACTCCTACGAGCAGTACTTC. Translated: CASSTLADSYEQYF.

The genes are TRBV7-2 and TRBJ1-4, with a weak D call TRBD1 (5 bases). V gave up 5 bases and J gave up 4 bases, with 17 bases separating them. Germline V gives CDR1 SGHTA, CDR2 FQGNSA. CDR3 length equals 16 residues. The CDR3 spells CASSHYRDSVNEKLFF. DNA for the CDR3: TGTGCCAGCAGCCACTACCGCGACAGTGTTAATGAAAAACTGTTTTTT.

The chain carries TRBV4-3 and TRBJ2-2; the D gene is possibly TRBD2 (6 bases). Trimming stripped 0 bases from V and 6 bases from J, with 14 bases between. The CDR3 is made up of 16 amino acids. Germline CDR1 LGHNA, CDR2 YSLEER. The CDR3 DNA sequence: TGCGCCAGCAGCCAAGATTTCCGGGACTGGGCCGGGGAGCTGTTTTTT. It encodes CASSQDFRDWAGELFF.

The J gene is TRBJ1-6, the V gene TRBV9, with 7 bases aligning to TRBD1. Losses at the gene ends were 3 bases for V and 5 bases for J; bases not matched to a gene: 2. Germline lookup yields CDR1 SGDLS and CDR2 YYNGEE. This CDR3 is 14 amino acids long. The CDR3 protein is CASSAGGDNSPLHF. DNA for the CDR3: TGTGCCAGCAGCGCAGGGGGAGATAATTCACCCCTCCACTTT.

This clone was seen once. The CDR3: CASSHPGTSGEYEQYF. The CDR3 coding sequence is TGTGCCAGCAGTCATCCCGGGACTAGCGGAGAATACGAGCAGTACTTC. V usage is TRBV6-6 and J usage is TRBJ2-7; TRBD2 aligns across 11 bases. CDR1 and CDR2 from the germline V gene are MNHNY and SVGAGI (reference sequence). CDR3 length: 16 residues. Trimming at V came to 5 bases and at J to 4 bases, leaving 10 bases not matched to a gene.

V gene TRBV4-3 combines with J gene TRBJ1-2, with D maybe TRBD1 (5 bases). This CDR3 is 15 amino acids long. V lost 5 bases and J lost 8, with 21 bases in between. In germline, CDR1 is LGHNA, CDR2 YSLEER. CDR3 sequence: CASSVQSGTHGGYTF. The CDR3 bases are TGCGCCAGCAGCGTACAATCCGGGACTCACGGGGGCTACACCTTC.

The CDR3 bases are TGTGCCAGCAGCTTGGGCGCGGGAGTTCGCGAGCAGTACTTC. It yields the protein CASSLGAGVREQYF. This chain connects TRBV5-4 to TRBJ2-7, with 7 bases that match TRBD2. Germline values: CDR1 SGHNT, CDR2 YYREEE (reference sequence). The ends lost 0 bases at V and 6 bases at J; junction bases unmatched: 6. This CDR3 is 14 amino acids long.

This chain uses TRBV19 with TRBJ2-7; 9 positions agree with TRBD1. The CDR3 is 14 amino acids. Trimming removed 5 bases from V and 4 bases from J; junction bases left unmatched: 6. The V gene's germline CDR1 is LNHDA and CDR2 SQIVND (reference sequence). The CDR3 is CASSLRQGDYEQYF. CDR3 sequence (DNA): TGTGCCAGTAGTCTAAGACAGGGGGATTACGAGCAGTACTTC. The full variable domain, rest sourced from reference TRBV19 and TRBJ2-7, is DGGITQSPKYLFRKEGQNVTLSCEQNLNHDAMYWYRQDPGQGLRLIYYSQIVNDFQKGDIAEGYSVSREKKESFPLTVTSAQKNPTAFYLCASSLRQGDYEQYFGPGTRLTVT.

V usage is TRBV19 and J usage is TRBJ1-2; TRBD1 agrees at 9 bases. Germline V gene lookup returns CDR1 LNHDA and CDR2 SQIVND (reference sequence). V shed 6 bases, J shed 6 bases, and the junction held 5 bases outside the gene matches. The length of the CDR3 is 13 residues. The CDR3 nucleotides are TGTGCCAGTAGCCGTGGACAGGGGAATGGCTACACCTTC. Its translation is CASSRGQGNGYTF.

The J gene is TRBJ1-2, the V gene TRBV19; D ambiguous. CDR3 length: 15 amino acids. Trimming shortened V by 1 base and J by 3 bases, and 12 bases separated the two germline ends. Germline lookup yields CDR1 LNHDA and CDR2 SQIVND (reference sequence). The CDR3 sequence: CASSIGRDFYYGYTF. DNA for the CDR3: TGTGCCAGTAGTATAGGGAGGGATTTTTACTATGGCTACACCTTC.

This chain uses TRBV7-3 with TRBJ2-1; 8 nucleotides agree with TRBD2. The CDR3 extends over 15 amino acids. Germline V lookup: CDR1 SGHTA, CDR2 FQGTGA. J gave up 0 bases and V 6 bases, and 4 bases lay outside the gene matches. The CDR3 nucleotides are TGTGCCAGCAGGCAGAGCGGGAGCTCCTACAATGAGCAGTTCTTC. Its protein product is CASRQSGSSYNEQFF.

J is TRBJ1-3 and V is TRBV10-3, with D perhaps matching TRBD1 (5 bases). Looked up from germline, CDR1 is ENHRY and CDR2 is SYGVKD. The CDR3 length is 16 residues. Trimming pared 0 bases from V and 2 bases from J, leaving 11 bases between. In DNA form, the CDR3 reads TGTGCCATCAGTGAGTCGACTCGCAGGGCTGGAAACACCATATATTTT. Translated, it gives CAISESTRRAGNTIYF.

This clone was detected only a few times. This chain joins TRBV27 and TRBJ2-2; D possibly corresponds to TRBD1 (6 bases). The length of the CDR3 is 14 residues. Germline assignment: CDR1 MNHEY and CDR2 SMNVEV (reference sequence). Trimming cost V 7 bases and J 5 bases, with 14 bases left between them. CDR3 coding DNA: TGTGCCAGCACTTCCGGGACACCGACCGGGGAGCTGTTTTTT. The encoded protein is CASTSGTPTGELFF.

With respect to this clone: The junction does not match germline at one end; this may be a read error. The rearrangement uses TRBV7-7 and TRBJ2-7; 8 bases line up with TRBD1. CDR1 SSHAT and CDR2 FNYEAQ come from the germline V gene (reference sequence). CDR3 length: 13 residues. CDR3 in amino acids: CASSADREGEQYF. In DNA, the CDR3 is TGTGCTAGCAGCGCGGACAGGGAAGGCGAGCAGTACTTC. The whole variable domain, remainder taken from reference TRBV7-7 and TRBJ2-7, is GAGVSQSPRYKVTKRGQDVTLRCDPISSHATLYWYQQALGQGPEFLTYFNYEAQPDKSGLPSDRFSAERPEGSISTLTIQRTEQRDSAMYRCASSADREGEQYFGPGTRLTVT.

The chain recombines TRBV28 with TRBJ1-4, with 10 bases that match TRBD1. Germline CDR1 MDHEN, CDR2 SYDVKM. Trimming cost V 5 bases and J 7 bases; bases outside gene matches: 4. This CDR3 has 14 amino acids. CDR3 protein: CASSPRTGGEKLFF. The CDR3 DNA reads TGTGCCAGCAGTCCCCGGACAGGGGGTGAAAAACTGTTTTTT.

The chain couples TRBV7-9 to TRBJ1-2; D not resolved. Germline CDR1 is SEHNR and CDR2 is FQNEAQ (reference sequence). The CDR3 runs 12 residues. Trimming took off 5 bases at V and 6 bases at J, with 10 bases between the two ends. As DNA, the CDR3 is TGTGCCAGCAGCGTTGTGGCGGATGGCTACACCTTC. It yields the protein CASSVVADGYTF.

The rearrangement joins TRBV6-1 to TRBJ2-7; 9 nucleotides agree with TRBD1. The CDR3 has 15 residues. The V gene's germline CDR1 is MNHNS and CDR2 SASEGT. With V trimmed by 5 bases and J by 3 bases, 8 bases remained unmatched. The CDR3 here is CASSTGGLYYYEQYF. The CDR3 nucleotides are TGTGCCAGCAGTACAGGGGGCCTCTACTACTACGAGCAGTACTTC.

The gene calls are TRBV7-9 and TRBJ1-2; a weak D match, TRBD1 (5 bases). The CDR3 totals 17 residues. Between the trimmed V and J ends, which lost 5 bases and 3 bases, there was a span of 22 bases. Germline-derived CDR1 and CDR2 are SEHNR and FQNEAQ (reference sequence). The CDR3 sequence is CASSGSIQVWGYYGYTF. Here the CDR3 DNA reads TGTGCCAGCAGCGGGTCCATACAGGTCTGGGGTTACTATGGCTACACCTTC.

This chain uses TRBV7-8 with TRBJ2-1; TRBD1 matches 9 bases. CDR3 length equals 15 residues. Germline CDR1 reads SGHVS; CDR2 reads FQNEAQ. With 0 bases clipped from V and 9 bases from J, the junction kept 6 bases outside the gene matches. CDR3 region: CASSLARTGAGEQFF. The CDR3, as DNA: TGTGCCAGCAGCTTAGCTCGGACAGGGGCCGGTGAGCAGTTCTTC.